A selection of T cell receptor beta chains follows, all from one sample in a study of patients and donors after allogeneic stem cell transplantation. TCRdb reprocessed the RT-PCR reads with MiXCR, giving one entry per CDR3 protein. Of 190,000 or so distinct CDR3 sequences listed, over 30% are singletons. The sequenced material came from blood, either unsorted or a sorted T cell fraction (not recorded which). The receptors shown here come from a human donor who was either an allogeneic HSCT recipient or a stem cell or donor lymphocyte infusion donor (not recorded which). It is not recorded whose cells these are; they may come from a transplant donor. Both conserved end residues are part of each CDR3. A D gene is named only where the DNA matches it firmly. Clone size is given for some rows only: seen once, a few or many times, or a class if the clone is expanded.

J | D | V | size | DNA | CDR3
TRBJ2-3 | . | TRBV6-6 | . | TGTGCCAGCAGTTACCGCGTAGATACGCAGTATTTT | CASSYRVDTQYF
TRBJ1-5 | TRBD1 | TRBV5-1 | few | TGCGCCAGCAGCCCGACAGGGATCGGATATCAGCCCCAGCATTTT | CASSPTGIGYQPQHF
TRBJ1-1 | . | TRBV20-1 | few | TGCAGTGCTACCGACTACGGTAGGAACACTGAAGCTTTCTTT | CSATDYGRNTEAFF
TRBJ1-3 | . | TRBV29-1 | few | TGCAGCGTTGAAGATCGCGGGGGAAACACCATATATTTT | CSVEDRGGNTIYF
TRBJ1-2 | . | TRBV7-9 | . | TGTGCCAGCAGCCGGGACGGGGACCTCCTCTATGGCTACACCTTC | CASSRDGDLLYGYTF
TRBJ1-4 | . | TRBV20-1 | . | TGCAGTGCTAGAAGACGCTTAAGGGGGACTAATGAAAAACTGTTTTTT | CSARRRLRGTNEKLFF
TRBJ1-2 | . | TRBV6-5 | few | TGTGCCAGCAGGATCGACAAGGGGCCAGGTGGCTACACCTTC | CASRIDKGPGGYTF
TRBJ2-7 | . | TRBV20-1 | . | TGCAGTGCTAGTGAAGGACTACTCTCCTACGAGCAGTACTTC | CSASEGLLSYEQYF
TRBJ2-7 | . | TRBV28 | . | TGTGCCAGCAGTTTGGTGGGAAGCTACTACGAGCAGTACTTC | CASSLVGSYYEQYF
TRBJ2-6 | . | TRBV24-1 | . | TGTGCCACCAGTGATTTGGTAGAAGGGGCCAACGTCCTGACTTTC | CATSDLVEGANVLTF
TRBJ2-7 | . | TRBV9 | . | TGTGCCAGCAACGCGGACGGTACCTACGAGCAGTACTTC | CASNADGTYEQYF
TRBJ2-7 | . | TRBV5-5 | . | TGTGCCAGCAGCTCCCCGGGGGTAAACCCCTACGAGCAGTACTTC | CASSSPGVNPYEQYF